This section outlines one T cell receptor (beta chain) sequence together with its context. Its specificity is not known. V lost 0 bases and J lost 1, with 9 bases in between. CDR3 size: 14 residues. Germline values: CDR1 GTSNPN, CDR2 SVGIG (reference sequence). This sample stems from a study of OX40 agonist ivuxolimab in advanced cancers. The study's findings and limits: CD8+ T cells averaged more expanded clones than CD4+.

Repertoires were generated with immunoSEQ multiplex PCR, while TCRdb's copy carries only in-frame clones and drops some. This table has 70,000 to 90,000 clones, around 82% appearing once. The specimen was CD4+ or CD8+ T cells sorted from blood, collected in a trial of the OX40 agonist ivuxolimab. This TCR was sampled from an adult with an advanced solid tumor such as melanoma, head and neck, liver or kidney cancer. The chain employs TRBV30 and TRBJ1-1; no definite D call. The CDR3 nucleotides read TGTGCCTGGAGTGTTGTTCCGGGGAACACTGAAGCTTTCTTT. It is translated as CAWSVVPGNTEAFF.